What follows are 20 T cell receptor beta chains derived from one specimen sequenced in a study of blood T cell repertoires in COVID-19. Repertoires were generated with immunoSEQ multiplex PCR, while TCRdb's copy carries only in-frame clones and drops some. The table shows under 300,000 clones, with 85% to 90% occurring only once. The material sequenced was PBMCs or T cells enriched from blood (not recorded which). These receptor sequences come from a woman aged 45-59 years who had recovered from COVID-19.

CDR3 coding DNA: TGTGCCAGCAGCTCCCAAGGGGGCACCGGGGAGCTGTTTTTT. Translation gives CASSSQGGTGELFF. V usage is TRBV9 and J usage is TRBJ2-2, with a possible D match to TRBD1 (6 bases). V dropped 4 bases and J dropped 4 bases, with 11 bases sitting between them. This CDR3 is 14 amino acids long. Germline V gives CDR1 SGDLS, CDR2 YYNGEE.

The chain links TRBV4-1 to TRBJ2-2, with 9 bases aligning to TRBD2. CDR1 is MGHRA and CDR2 is YSYEKL in the germline V gene. This CDR3 region has 17 residues. V lost 1 base to trimming and J lost 6 bases; unmatched junction nucleotides: 9. CDR3 amino acids: CASSQVDMGLAAGELFF. CDR3 in DNA: TGCGCCAGCAGCCAAGTGGACATGGGACTAGCAGCCGGGGAGCTGTTTTTT.

The CDR3 spells CASRPGSYSNQPQHF. CDR3 nucleotides: TGCGCCAGCAGACCAGGGTCTTATAGCAATCAGCCCCAGCATTTT. The chain couples TRBV5-1 to TRBJ1-5, with D possibly TRBD1 on 5 matching bases. V was trimmed by 5 bases and J by 0 bases, leaving 12 bases between them. CDR3 length equals 15 residues. Germline V CDR1 and CDR2: SGHRS, YFSETQ.

The CDR3 DNA is TGTGCCAGCAAGCGGGGTGGCACCGGGGAGCTGTTTTTT. This codes for CASKRGGTGELFF. J is TRBJ2-2 and V is TRBV6-5, with 7 positions matching TRBD2. CDR1 and CDR2 (germline): MNHEY, SVGAGI. The ends lost 7 bases at V and 4 bases at J; junction bases unmatched: 3. The length of the CDR3 is 13 residues.

The J gene is TRBJ1-1, the V gene TRBV5-6; no clear D. CDR3 length equals 14 residues. V lost 1 base and J 6 bases, leaving 13 bases between the germline ends. CDR1 and CDR2 from the germline V gene are SGHDT and YYEEEE. The CDR3 sequence is CASSLPVVGAEAFF. For the CDR3, the DNA is TGTGCCAGCAGCTTGCCGGTAGTGGGAGCTGAAGCTTTCTTT.

This clone was detected a few times. The genes are TRBV7-6 and TRBJ2-3, with TRBD2 identical over 7 bases. The germline CDR1 and CDR2 sequences are SGHVS and FNYEAQ. CDR3 size: 15 residues. Losses at the gene ends were 5 bases for V and 6 bases for J; bases not matched to a gene: 11. The DNA for the CDR3 is TGTGCCAGCAGCCCACGGCGGACTAGTAGTGATACGCAGTATTTT. Residues: CASSPRRTSSDTQYF.

The genes are TRBV7-9 and TRBJ2-7, with 7 bases identical to TRBD2. The CDR3 is 15 amino acids. From germline, CDR1 is SEHNR and CDR2 FQNEAQ (reference sequence). J was trimmed by 0 bases and V by 5 bases; bases with no gene match: 7. The CDR3, as DNA: TGTGCCAGCAGCCCGGGAGGCGCGTTCTCCTACGAGCAGTACTTC. Translating it yields CASSPGGAFSYEQYF. Based on the CDR3 plus reference TRBV7-9 and TRBJ2-7, the full variable domain is DTGVSQNPRHKITKRGQNVTFRCDPISEHNRLYWYRQTLGQGPEFLTYFQNEAQLEKSRLLSDRFSAERPKGSFSTLEIQRTEQGDSAMYLCASSPGGAFSYEQYFGPGTRLTVT.

The chain joins TRBV6-4 to TRBJ2-3; the match to TRBD2 covers 8 bases. The CDR3 is made up of 17 amino acids. V gave up 0 bases and J gave up 2 bases; unmatched junction bases: 7. CDR1 MRHNA and CDR2 SNTAGT come from the germline V gene. The CDR3 coding sequence is TGTGCCAGCAGTGACTCTTATCGGGAGGGCCTCACAGATACGCAGTATTTT. It translates to CASSDSYREGLTDTQYF.

Worth noting for this clone: Other DNA sequences of this sample code for an identical CDR3. This chain joins TRBV28 and TRBJ1-4, with 7 bases fitting TRBD1. CDR3 length: 14 amino acids. The germline gives CDR1 MDHEN, CDR2 SYDVKM. The V segment lost 3 bases and the J segment 4 bases; nucleotides outside the gene matches: 2. The CDR3 region has the DNA TGTGCCAGCAGTTTCTCAGGGGGTAATGAAAAACTGTTTTTT. Translating it yields CASSFSGGNEKLFF.

The rearrangement joins TRBV10-3 to TRBJ2-3; the D is unclear. The CDR3 length is 14 residues. Trimming cost V 4 bases and J 5 bases, with 13 bases left between them. The V gene's germline CDR1 is ENHRY and CDR2 SYGVKD. Written as DNA, the CDR3 is TGTGCCATCAGTGGGTCGGGTAGCCGAGATACGCAGTATTTT. It specifies CAISGSGSRDTQYF.

The CDR3 here is CASSPQGNQPQHF. The CDR3 region has the DNA TGTGCCAGCAGTCCGCAGGGTAATCAGCCCCAGCATTTT. The rearrangement links TRBV27 to TRBJ1-5; D might be TRBD1 (5 bases). The CDR3 spans 13 residues. Looked up from germline, CDR1 is MNHEY and CDR2 is SMNVEV (reference sequence). Trimming stripped 5 bases from V and 4 bases from J, with 9 bases between.

The chain joins TRBV2 to TRBJ2-1; 14 bases are shared with TRBD2. V lost 7 bases to trimming and J lost 4 bases; unmatched junction nucleotides: 15. The CDR3 spans 19 residues. Germline CDR1 and CDR2: SNHLY and FYNNEI. This CDR3 reads CASKKSGLAGEGEYNEQFF. The CDR3, as DNA: TGTGCCAGCAAAAAATCGGGACTAGCGGGAGAAGGGGAGTACAATGAGCAGTTCTTC.

The chain is built from TRBV6-5 and TRBJ2-7; D possibly corresponds to TRBD2 (6 bases). Trimming cost V 6 bases and J 4 bases, with 19 bases left between them. Germline CDR1 MNHEY, CDR2 SVGAGI. CDR3 length: 15 amino acids. CDR3 sequence reads: CASSSAAGRGYEQYF. In nucleotides, the CDR3 is TGTGCCAGCAGCAGCGCTGCCGGGAGAGGATACGAGCAGTACTTC.

This chain joins TRBV12-3 or TRBV12-4 and TRBJ1-1; D is unclear. V was trimmed by 3 bases and J by 1 base, leaving 6 bases between them. The CDR3 sequence is 13 residues long. The CDR3: CASSLVRNTEAFF. The DNA of the CDR3 is TGTGCCAGCAGTTTGGTCAGGAACACTGAAGCTTTCTTT.

This clone was detected only once. The rearrangement links TRBV30 to TRBJ2-7, with D perhaps matching TRBD2 (6 bases). Trimming shortened V by 6 bases and J by 0 bases, and 9 bases separated the two germline ends. The CDR3 totals 12 residues. CDR1 and CDR2 (germline): GTSNPN, SVGIG (reference sequence). This chain's CDR3 is CACRRDSYEQYF. CDR3 DNA sequence: TGTGCCTGTCGGCGGGACTCCTACGAGCAGTACTTC.

The gene calls are TRBV5-1 and TRBJ1-5, with D possibly being TRBD1 (6 bases). Germline V CDR1 and CDR2: SGHRS, YFSETQ. V gave up 3 bases and J gave up 6 bases, with 13 bases separating them. This CDR3 comprises 14 residues. The CDR3 DNA reads TGCGCCAGCAGCTGGGCAGGGGAAGGTCAGCCCCAGCATTTT. This encodes CASSWAGEGQPQHF.

This rearrangement joins TRBV6-1 to TRBJ1-3; tentative D call: TRBD1 (5 bases). The V gene's germline CDR1 is MNHNS and CDR2 SASEGT. V lost 3 bases to trimming and J lost 4 bases, with 7 bases between them. The CDR3 loop spans 13 amino acids. The CDR3: CASSDQGGNTIYF. CDR3 coding DNA: TGTGCCAGCAGTGATCAGGGCGGAAACACCATATATTTT.

The chain recombines TRBV11-3 with TRBJ2-7; 9 nucleotides align to TRBD1. V was pared by 1 base and J by 4 bases, with 5 bases of the junction left unmatched. The CDR3 length is 15 residues. Germline V gene sequence: CDR1 SGHNT, CDR2 YENEEA. The CDR3 loop reads CASSLGRTGVYEQYF. As DNA, the CDR3 is TGTGCCAGCAGCTTAGGGCGGACAGGGGTGTACGAGCAGTACTTC.

The chain uses TRBV27 and TRBJ2-3, with TRBD2 matching 12 bases. From germline, CDR1 is MNHEY and CDR2 SMNVEV (reference sequence). Germline trimming cut 6 bases from V and 6 bases from J; bases unmatched to any gene: 4. This CDR3 has 14 amino acids. As DNA, the CDR3 is TGTGCCAGCAGGAGGCTAGCGGGAGGGGATACGCAGTATTTT. Its translation is CASRRLAGGDTQYF.

The chain recombines TRBV4-1 with TRBJ2-5; maybe TRBD2 (6 bases). Germline V gene sequence: CDR1 MGHRA, CDR2 YSYEKL. The CDR3 loop spans 13 amino acids. V was clipped by 2 bases and J by 11 bases, with 15 bases between them. The CDR3 DNA follows: TGCGCCAGCAGCCAAACCCTCATCGGGAGTCAGTACTTC. Amino acid sequence: CASSQTLIGSQYF.